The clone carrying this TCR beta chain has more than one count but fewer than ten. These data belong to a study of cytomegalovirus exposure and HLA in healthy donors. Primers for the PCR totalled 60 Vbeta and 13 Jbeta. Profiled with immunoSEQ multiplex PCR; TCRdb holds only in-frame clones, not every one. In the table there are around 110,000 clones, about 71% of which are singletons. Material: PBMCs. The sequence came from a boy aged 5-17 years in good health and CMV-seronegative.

The CDR3 coding sequence is TGTGCCAGCATAGAGGGGGGGCGAGGAAACACTGAAGCTTTCTTT. This gives the protein CASIEGGRGNTEAFF. The chain couples TRBV2 to TRBJ1-1; a weak D match, TRBD1 (6 bases). Per the germline V gene, CDR1 is SNHLY and CDR2 is FYNNEI. The CDR3 consists of 15 residues. Trimming pared 7 bases from V and 2 bases from J, leaving 17 bases between.